The rows below give T cell receptor beta chains drawn from one sample of a study of Graves' ophthalmopathy and Graves' hyperthyroidism. From the multiplex PCR reads, TCRdb called clonotypes with MiXCR, one entry per CDR3 protein. The table records about 740,000 distinct CDR3 sequences, 40% of them present only once. The sequenced sample was peripheral blood. The receptor source for this set is an adult man with Graves' ophthalmopathy. CDR3s include the opening cysteine and the closing phenylalanine or tryptophan. A D gene is named only where the DNA matches it firmly. Expanded clones get a size class; other rows say once, few or many, or leave the size out.

-,TRBV30,TRBJ2-5,-,12,CAWGRGQETQYF,TGTGCCTGGGGACGCGGCCAAGAGACCCAGTACTTC
few,TRBV25-1,TRBJ1-6,-,17,CASSGRRDPNHNSPLHF,TGTGCCAGCAGTGGGAGGAGGGACCCAAATCATAATTCACCCCTCCACTTT
-,TRBV7-9,TRBJ2-7,TRBD2,15,CASSLGGPPPYEQYF,TGCGCCAGCAGCTTGGGAGGGCCCCCTCCCTACGAGCAGTACTTC
-,TRBV29-1,TRBJ2-7,-,13,CSAIQTVGYEQYF,TGCAGCGCCATTCAGACGGTGGGGTACGAGCAGTACTTC
-,TRBV7-9,TRBJ1-1,TRBD1,18,CASSGRPGQGARSTEAFF,TGTGCCAGCAGCGGGCGTCCCGGACAGGGGGCGAGGAGCACTGAAGCTTTCTTT
-,TRBV14,TRBJ2-2,TRBD2,17,CASSQKLAFSNTGELFF,TGTGCCAGCAGCCAAAAACTAGCGTTCTCGAACACCGGGGAGCTGTTTTTT
-,TRBV5-1,TRBJ1-6,-,15,CASSLGGLANSPLHF,TGCGCCAGCAGCTTGGGGGGGCTTGCTAATTCACCCCTCCACTTT
-,TRBV29-1,TRBJ1-1,TRBD1,14,CSVSIGQGDTEAFF,TGCAGCGTAAGCATTGGGCAGGGGGACACTGAAGCTTTCTTT
many,TRBV7-2,TRBJ2-5,-,13,CASSLFRLETQYF,TGTGCCAGCAGCTTATTTCGTTTGGAGACCCAGTACTTC
many,TRBV25-1,TRBJ2-2,TRBD1,16,CASSDSGQGGTGELFF,TGTGCCAGCAGTGACTCAGGACAGGGTGGAACCGGGGAGCTGTTTTTT
-,TRBV13,TRBJ1-3,-,11,CASKEENTIYF,TGTGCCAGCAAAGAAGAAAACACCATATATTTT
many,TRBV29-1,TRBJ2-2,-,15,CSVAEGGATAGELFF,TGCAGCGTTGCGGAGGGTGGGGCTACTGCCGGGGAGCTGTTTTTT
-,TRBV4-1,TRBJ1-2,TRBD1,15,CASSQPGQASYGYTF,TGCGCCAGCAGCCAACCCGGACAGGCTTCTTATGGCTACACCTTC
-,TRBV10-3,TRBJ1-5,-,13,CASSRGGIQPQHF,TGTGCCAGCAGTCGGGGAGGGATTCAGCCCCAGCATTTT
many,TRBV7-9,TRBJ1-2,-,14,CASTFGVTSYGYTF,TGTGCCAGCACCTTCGGGGTGACTAGCTATGGCTACACCTTC
-,TRBV2,TRBJ2-5,TRBD2,16,CASSEILAGVRETQYF,TGTGCCAGCAGTGAAATTTTAGCGGGAGTACGGGAGACCCAGTACTTC
few,TRBV7-8,TRBJ2-7,-,14,CASSTLGSSYEQYF,TGCGCCAGCAGCACCCTGGGGAGTTCCTACGAGCAGTACTTC
-,TRBV7-9,TRBJ2-5,TRBD1,15,CASSQGDRGSETQYF,TGTGCCAGCAGCCAAGGGGACAGGGGAAGTGAGACCCAGTACTTC
few,TRBV6-2/TRBV6-3,TRBJ1-2,-,12,CASYLQYYGYTF,TGTGCCAGCTACTTGCAGTACTATGGCTACACCTTC
few,TRBV20-1,TRBJ2-7,-,15,CSARQGGGASYEQYF,TGCAGTGCTAGGCAGGGGGGGGGGGCTTCCTACGAGCAGTACTTC
-,TRBV7-3,TRBJ2-5,-,15,CSSSLREGRQETQYF,TGTTCCAGCAGCTTACGTGAAGGGCGACAAGAGACCCAGTACTTC
many,TRBV20-1,TRBJ1-1,-,14,CSAWTGTPNTEAFF,TGCAGTGCTTGGACCGGGACACCAAACACTGAAGCTTTCTTT
-,TRBV3-1,TRBJ1-1,-,12,CASSQWDTEAFF,TGTGCCAGCAGCCAATGGGACACTGAAGCTTTCTTT
few,TRBV5-6,TRBJ1-2,-,16,CASSFPQAGLHWGYTF,TGTGCCAGCAGCTTTCCCCAAGCAGGGTTGCACTGGGGCTACACCTTC
few,TRBV10-1,TRBJ2-2,-,16,CASSEMKISNTGELFF,TGCGCCAGCAGTGAAATGAAGATATCGAACACCGGGGAGCTGTTTTTT
few,TRBV7-3,TRBJ1-3,-,14,CASSQSGPGNTIYF,TGTGCCAGCAGCCAGTCGGGTCCTGGAAACACCATATATTTT
few,TRBV7-9,TRBJ1-6,-,17,CASSQGPPSSYNSPLHF,TGCGCCAGCAGCCAAGGCCCACCGAGCTCCTATAATTCACCCCTCCACTTT
few,TRBV24-1,TRBJ1-5,-,17,CASSALTGREGNQPQHF,TGTGCCAGCAGCGCATTAACTGGGAGAGAAGGCAATCAGCCCCAGCATTTT
once,TRBV11-3,TRBJ1-2,-,15,CASSLMTSNLGGYTF,TGTGCCAGCAGCTTAATGACGTCTAATCTTGGTGGCTACACCTTC
many,TRBV29-1,TRBJ2-2,-,13,CSGKGENTGELFF,TGCAGCGGTAAGGGAGAGAACACCGGGGAGCTGTTTTTT
-,TRBV9,TRBJ2-2,TRBD2,17,CASSDASSGRNTGELFF,TGTGCCAGCAGCGACGCCTCTAGCGGTCGAAACACCGGGGAGCTGTTTTTT
-,TRBV7-9,TRBJ1-1,TRBD1,17,CASSLEKGAWVNTEAFF,TGTGCCAGCAGCTTAGAAAAGGGGGCGTGGGTAAACACTGAAGCTTTCTTT
many,TRBV29-1,TRBJ1-1,-,13,CSVEGQDNTEAFF,TGCAGCGTTGAAGGACAGGATAACACTGAAGCTTTCTTT
-,TRBV20-1,TRBJ1-1,-,13,CSARTGTNTEAFF,TGCAGTGCTAGAACAGGCACCAACACTGAAGCTTTCTTT
few,TRBV11-3,TRBJ2-2,TRBD2,16,CASSLTSGKSAGELFF,TGTGCCAGCAGCCTTACTAGCGGGAAGAGTGCCGGGGAGCTGTTTTTT
-,TRBV25-1,TRBJ2-6,TRBD1,16,CASRSTGALGANVLTF,TGTGCCAGCAGATCCACAGGGGCGCTTGGGGCCAACGTCCTGACTTTC
few,TRBV7-9,TRBJ2-2,-,14,CASRPSQNTGELFF,TGTGCCAGCAGGCCAAGTCAGAACACCGGGGAGCTGTTTTTT
-,TRBV7-3,TRBJ2-6,TRBD2,15,CASSFLGRDTNVLTF,TGTGCCAGCAGCTTTCTCGGGAGGGATACCAACGTCCTGACTTTC
-,TRBV12-5,TRBJ2-2,TRBD2,17,CASGLVAGGTQTGELFF,TGTGCTAGTGGTTTGGTAGCGGGGGGCACCCAGACCGGGGAGCTGTTTTTT
many,TRBV2,TRBJ2-7,TRBD1,15,CASSERNVQGFEQYF,TGTGCCAGCAGTGAGAGGAACGTACAGGGGTTCGAGCAGTACTTC
-,TRBV2,TRBJ1-2,TRBD1,13,CASRTGTGVGYTF,TGTGCCAGCAGAACCGGGACAGGGGTGGGCTACACCTTC
many,TRBV29-1,TRBJ1-1,-,13,CSVEVEGWAEAFF,TGCAGCGTTGAAGTTGAGGGTTGGGCTGAAGCTTTCTTT
many,TRBV7-8,TRBJ1-2,TRBD1,12,CASSLTGAGYTF,TGTGCCAGCAGCCTAACAGGGGCTGGCTACACCTTC
-,TRBV10-3,TRBJ2-7,-,13,CASSYLGQNEQYF,TGTGCCAGCAGTTACCTCGGACAGAACGAGCAGTACTTC
few,TRBV9,TRBJ1-1,TRBD1,16,CASSLERTGANTEAFF,TGTGCCAGCAGTTTAGAACGGACAGGAGCGAACACTGAAGCTTTCTTT
few,TRBV2,TRBJ2-7,-,14,CASSGPRSSYEQYF,TGTGCCAGCTCAGGGCCGAGAAGCTCCTACGAGCAGTACTTC
-,TRBV11-2,TRBJ2-7,-,14,CASSQVVSTYEQYF,TGTGCCAGCAGCCAAGTCGTCAGCACCTACGAGCAGTACTTC
few,TRBV29-1,TRBJ2-3,TRBD2,15,CSAPGEGRLTDTQYF,TGCAGCGCCCCTGGGGAGGGCCGATTGACAGATACGCAGTATTTT
-,TRBV6-6,TRBJ1-5,TRBD1,14,CASSSGQGRQLQHF,TGTGCCAGCAGTTCGGGACAGGGAAGACAGCTCCAGCATTTT
-,TRBV5-1,TRBJ2-7,TRBD2,17,CASSSGTSGWTSYEEYF,TGCGCCAGCAGCTCGGGGACTAGCGGGTGGACCTCCTACGAGGAGTACTTC
-,TRBV5-4,TRBJ1-6,TRBD1,15,CASSLEGALNSPLHF,TGTGCCAGCAGCTTGGAGGGGGCGTTGAATTCACCCCTCCACTTT
-,TRBV7-2,TRBJ1-6,TRBD1,15,CASSLGTGEHSPLHF,TGTGCCAGCAGCTTAGGGACAGGGGAGCATTCACCCCTCCACTTT
-,TRBV5-1,TRBJ1-2,-,12,CASRPDGKGYTF,TGCGCCAGCAGACCGGACGGCAAAGGCTACACCTTC
-,TRBV12-3/TRBV12-4,TRBJ2-6,-,14,CASRPFTGANVLTF,TGTGCCAGCAGACCGTTCACAGGGGCCAACGTCCTGACTTTC
-,TRBV20-1,TRBJ1-1,-,14,CSASADTMNTEAFF,TGCAGTGCTAGCGCGGACACAATGAACACTGAAGCTTTCTTT
-,TRBV2,TRBJ2-7,-,12,CASVGRGYEQYF,TGTGCCAGCGTAGGTAGGGGCTACGAGCAGTACTTC
-,TRBV25-1,TRBJ1-4,-,12,CASRDLNEKLFF,TGTGCCAGCAGGGACCTTAATGAAAAACTGTTTTTT
many,TRBV9,TRBJ1-6,TRBD1,13,CASSVGDSRPLHF,TGTGCCAGCAGCGTAGGGGACAGCCGACCCCTCCACTTT